This TCR beta chain was sequenced in a study of glioma-infiltrating T cells. Study-wide results and limits: Gliomas, especially low-grade, showed above-expected tissue-blood divergence; non-neoplastic patients showed below. Only very few CDR3 sequences appeared in both tissue and blood.

The iRepertoire nested amplicon-rescue multiplex PCR amplified TCR alpha and beta CDR3s from RNA. Input was roughly 85-400 ng of tissue mRNA or PBMC total RNA. TCRdb independently ran MiXCR on the multiplex PCR reads; one entry per CDR3 protein. The profile shows some 190,000 distinct CDR3 sequences, approximately 30% of them singletons. After removal of 3 bases from V and 13 bases from J, the junction contained 14 bases not matched to a gene. CDR1 is SQVTM, CDR2 ANQGSEA, per germline. CDR3 size: 14 residues. Remarks on this clonotype: Its matching antigen is unknown.

The sample taken for sequencing was glioma tissue, nonneoplastic brain tissue, or PBMCs (not recorded which). The clonotype comes from a human donor with low-grade glioma or glioblastoma, undergoing nonglioma brain surgery, or in good health (not recorded which). This chain uses TRBV29-1 with TRBJ2-1, with 8 bases that match TRBD2. The CDR3 protein is CSVDPGTRGMRQFF. CDR3 nucleotides: TGCAGCGTTGATCCCGGGACTAGGGGAATGAGACAGTTCTTC.